These 17 T cell receptor beta chains were all obtained from the same sample, sequenced in a study of shared T cell receptors in the human thymus. Assay: immunoSEQ multiplex PCR; the TCRdb copy retains only in-frame clones and omits some. This table holds 450,000 to 650,000 clones, approximately 80% found once. In addition, the sample was reused for a study of human thymus T cells.

Sequenced material: thymocytes. These receptor sequences come from a boy under two years old with a congenital heart defect.

This clone has more than one count but fewer than ten. The chain combines TRBV28 with TRBJ2-7, with 8 bases that match TRBD1. Trimming at V came to 6 bases and at J to 2 bases, leaving 3 bases not matched to a gene. This CDR3 has 13 residues. CDR1 and CDR2 from the germline V gene are MDHEN and SYDVKM. The CDR3 DNA reads as TGTGCCAGCAGATCACAGGGGGCCTACGAGCAGTACTTC. The encoded protein is CASRSQGAYEQYF.

The gene calls are TRBV7-9 and TRBJ1-1; a weak D match, TRBD1 (6 bases). This CDR3 region has 17 residues. Germline-derived CDR1 and CDR2 are SEHNR and FQNEAQ (reference sequence). V shed 4 bases and J shed 0 bases, with 18 bases lying between them. CDR3: CASSWHQGPSMNTEAFF. For the CDR3, the DNA is TGTGCCAGCAGCTGGCACCAGGGGCCCAGCATGAACACTGAAGCTTTCTTT.

The chain uses TRBV9 and TRBJ1-4, with D hard to call. This CDR3 region has 14 residues. V was shortened by 0 bases and J by 7 bases, with 10 bases between the two germline ends. The germline gives CDR1 SGDLS, CDR2 YYNGEE. As DNA, the CDR3 is TGTGCCAGCAGCGTAGGGACGGGAGGTGAAAAACTGTTTTTT. Encoded protein: CASSVGTGGEKLFF.

A single count supports this clone. V and J are TRBV9 and TRBJ2-1; 8 bases fit TRBD2. This CDR3 is built from 15 residues. Per the germline V gene, CDR1 is SGDLS and CDR2 is YYNGEE. V was pared by 4 bases and J by 6 bases, with 9 bases of the junction left unmatched. The CDR3 loop reads CASSLGTSGANEQFF. CDR3 sequence (DNA): TGTGCCAGCAGCCTCGGGACTAGTGGGGCCAATGAGCAGTTCTTC. The complete variable domain, with remaining parts taken from reference TRBV9 and TRBJ2-1, reads DSGVTQTPKHLITATGQRVTLRCSPRSGDLSVYWYQQSLDQGLQFLIQYYNGEERAKGNILERFSAQQFPDLHSELNLSSLELGDSALYFCASSLGTSGANEQFFGPGTRLTVL.

The CDR3 nucleotides are TGTGCCAGCAGCGTAGGGGGCAAATCTAACTATGGCTACACCTTC. The encoded protein is CASSVGGKSNYGYTF. The J gene is TRBJ1-2, the V gene TRBV9; possibly TRBD1 for D (5 bases). The CDR3 length is 15 residues. Germline values: CDR1 SGDLS, CDR2 YYNGEE. V was cut by 0 bases and J by 0 bases, with 9 bases left in between. The full variable domain, completed using reference TRBV9 and TRBJ1-2, is DSGVTQTPKHLITATGQRVTLRCSPRSGDLSVYWYQQSLDQGLQFLIQYYNGEERAKGNILERFSAQQFPDLHSELNLSSLELGDSALYFCASSVGGKSNYGYTFGSGTRLTVV.

The chain is built from TRBV7-6 and TRBJ2-5, with D maybe TRBD2 (8 bases). Germline CDR1 reads SGHVS; CDR2 reads FNYEAQ. This CDR3 spans 19 amino acids. V was clipped by 10 bases and J by 4 bases, with 34 bases between them. The CDR3 bases are TGTGCCACCCGACCGGGTGGAGGGGGCAACGGGAGGGGAGGAGAGACCCAGTACTTC. Protein: CATRPGGGGNGRGGETQYF.

There are a few counts of this clone. The chain links TRBV10-2 to TRBJ2-1; 8 bases fit TRBD2. The CDR3 is 16 amino acids. CDR1 is WSHSY, CDR2 SAAADI, per germline. The junction had 10 bases not matched to a gene; V was cut back by 4 bases and J by 5 bases. The CDR3 nucleotides are TGCGCCAGCAGTGGATCTGGACTAGCAGATAACAATGAGCAGTTCTTC. Amino acid sequence: CASSGSGLADNNEQFF.

The chain combines TRBV4-3 with TRBJ2-7, with TRBD2 matching 8 bases. V shed 0 bases, J shed 5 bases, and the junction held 9 bases outside the gene matches. Germline CDR1 and CDR2: LGHNA and YSLEER. This CDR3 comprises 16 residues. The CDR3, as DNA: TGCGCCAGCAGCCAAGAAACTCGGGAGGGCCGGAACGAGCAGTACTTC. Amino acids: CASSQETREGRNEQYF.

The chain recombines TRBV6-6 with TRBJ1-5, with TRBD1 as a possible D gene (6 bases). The CDR3 covers 16 residues. Per the germline V gene, CDR1 is MNHNY and CDR2 is SVGAGI (reference sequence). With 2 bases removed from V and 4 bases from J, the gap between germline ends came to 15 bases. The CDR3 reads CASSYPRWGLNQPQHF. CDR3 in DNA: TGTGCCAGCAGTTACCCACGTTGGGGGCTGAATCAGCCCCAGCATTTT.

The chain uses TRBV28 and TRBJ1-1, with D perhaps matching TRBD1 (6 bases). The CDR3 runs to 17 residues. Germline V gives CDR1 MDHEN, CDR2 SYDVKM. Trimming removed 7 bases from V and 6 bases from J, with 27 bases in between. In DNA, the CDR3 is TGTGCCAGCACCATTGGGGCAGGGGAAGGGATAAAACCTGAAGCTTTCTTT. Translating gives CASTIGAGEGIKPEAFF.

The V call is TRBV19, the J call TRBJ1-1; D not certain. The V gene's germline CDR1 is LNHDA and CDR2 SQIVND (reference sequence). Trimming stripped 9 bases from V and 4 bases from J, with 12 bases between. There are 12 residues in the CDR3. CDR3 DNA sequence: TGTGCCAGCGGTCAGGAGGCCACTGAAGCTTTCTTT. Its translation is CASGQEATEAFF.

The V gene is TRBV6-6, the J gene TRBJ2-2, with D uncertain. Trimming took off 0 bases at V and 1 base at J, with 6 bases between the two ends. Germline lookup yields CDR1 MNHNY and CDR2 SVGAGI (reference sequence). The CDR3 totals 15 residues. CDR3 nucleotides: TGTGCCAGCAGTTACTCGAGGCGGAACACCGGGGAGCTGTTTTTT. Its protein product is CASSYSRRNTGELFF.

This clone was seen a handful of times. The rearrangement links TRBV7-6 to TRBJ2-1; D gene unclear. CDR1 is SGHVS, CDR2 FNYEAQ, per germline. The CDR3 covers 13 residues. The V and J ends lost 1 base and 4 bases respectively, with 5 bases between them. CDR3 sequence: CASSLVSYNEQFF. CDR3 in DNA: TGTGCCAGCAGCTTAGTGTCATACAATGAGCAGTTCTTC.

This chain joins TRBV7-2 and TRBJ1-2; D is uncertain. Deletions cut 8 bases from V and 4 bases from J, with 14 bases between. The CDR3 sequence is 13 residues long. Germline V CDR1 and CDR2: SGHTA, FQGNSA. This chain's CDR3 is CASRPPRIYGYTF. The CDR3 coding sequence is TGTGCCAGCCGACCCCCCAGGATCTATGGCTACACCTTC. The full variable domain, in which reference TRBV7-2 and TRBJ1-2 provide the parts outside the CDR3, is GAGVSQSPSNKVTEKGKDVELRCDPISGHTALYWYRQSLGQGLEFLIYFQGNSAPDKSGLPSDRFSAERTGGSVSTLTIQRTQQEDSAVYLCASRPPRIYGYTFGSGTRLTVV.

This chain uses TRBV11-2 with TRBJ2-3; TRBD2 matches at 12 bases. The trim removed 1 base at V and 7 bases at J, leaving 6 bases unmatched. The CDR3 is 16 amino acids. The V gene's germline CDR1 is SGHAT and CDR2 FQNNGV. Here the CDR3 DNA reads TGTGCCAGCAGCTTAGGACTAGCGGGAGTCGATCATACGCAGTATTTT. The encoded protein is CASSLGLAGVDHTQYF.

The rearrangement links TRBV11-2 to TRBJ1-2; D perhaps matches TRBD1 (5 bases). Deletions cut 1 base from V and 6 bases from J, with 15 bases between. This CDR3 has 15 residues. Per germline, CDR1 SGHAT and CDR2 FQNNGV. CDR3 DNA sequence: TGTGCCAGCAGCTTAGCTCAGACAGAAGTAAATGGCTACACCTTC. The encoded protein is CASSLAQTEVNGYTF.

About this clone itself: Other nucleotide sequences from this sample produce the same CDR3. This chain connects TRBV27 to TRBJ1-1; TRBD1 matches 7 bases. The CDR3 contains 14 residues. Germline loops: CDR1 MNHEY, CDR2 SMNVEV (reference sequence). The V segment lost 2 bases and the J segment 1 base; nucleotides outside the gene matches: 1. As DNA, the CDR3 is TGTGCCAGCAGTTTAGACAGGGCGAACACTGAAGCTTTCTTT. Its protein is CASSLDRANTEAFF.